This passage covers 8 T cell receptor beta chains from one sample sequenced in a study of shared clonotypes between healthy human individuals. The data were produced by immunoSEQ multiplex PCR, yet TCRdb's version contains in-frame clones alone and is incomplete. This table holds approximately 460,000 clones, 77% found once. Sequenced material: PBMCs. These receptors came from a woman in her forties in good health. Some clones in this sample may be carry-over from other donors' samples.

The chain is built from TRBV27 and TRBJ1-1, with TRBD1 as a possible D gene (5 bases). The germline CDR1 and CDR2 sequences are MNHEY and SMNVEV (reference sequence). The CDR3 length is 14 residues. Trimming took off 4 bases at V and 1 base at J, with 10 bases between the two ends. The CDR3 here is CASSYGQTNTEAFF. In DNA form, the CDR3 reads TGTGCCAGCAGTTATGGACAAACGAACACTGAAGCTTTCTTT.

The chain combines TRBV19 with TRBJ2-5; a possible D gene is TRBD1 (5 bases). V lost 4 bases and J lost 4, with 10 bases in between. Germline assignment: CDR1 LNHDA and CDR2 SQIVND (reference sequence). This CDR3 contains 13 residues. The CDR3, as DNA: TGTGCCAGTAGTAGTCAGGGTGTAGAGACCCAGTACTTC. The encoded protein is CASSSQGVETQYF.

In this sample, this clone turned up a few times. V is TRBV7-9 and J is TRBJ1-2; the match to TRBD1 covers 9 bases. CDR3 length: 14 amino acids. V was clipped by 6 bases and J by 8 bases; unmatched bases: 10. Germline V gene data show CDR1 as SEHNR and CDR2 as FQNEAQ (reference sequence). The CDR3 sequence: CASSRSGTGSGYTF. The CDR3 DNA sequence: TGTGCCAGCAGTCGTAGCGGGACAGGGAGCGGCTACACCTTC.

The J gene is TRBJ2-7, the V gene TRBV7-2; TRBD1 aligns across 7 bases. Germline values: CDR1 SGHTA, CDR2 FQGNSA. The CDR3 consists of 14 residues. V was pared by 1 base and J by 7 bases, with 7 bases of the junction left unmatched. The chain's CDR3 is CASSLGRQGREQYF. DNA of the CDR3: TGTGCCAGCAGCTTAGGGAGACAGGGAAGAGAGCAGTACTTC.

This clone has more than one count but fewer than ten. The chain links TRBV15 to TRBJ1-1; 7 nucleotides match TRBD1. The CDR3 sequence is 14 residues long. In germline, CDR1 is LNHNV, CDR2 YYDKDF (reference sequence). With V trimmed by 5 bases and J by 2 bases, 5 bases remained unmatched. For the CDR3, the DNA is TGTGCCACCAGCTTGTGGGACAGAAACACTGAAGCTTTCTTT. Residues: CATSLWDRNTEAFF.

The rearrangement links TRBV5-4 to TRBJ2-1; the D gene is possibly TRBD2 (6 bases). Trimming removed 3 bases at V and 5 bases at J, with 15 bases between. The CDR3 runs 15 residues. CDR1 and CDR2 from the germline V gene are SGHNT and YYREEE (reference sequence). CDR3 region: CASSSAAGLNNEQFF. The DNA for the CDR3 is TGTGCCAGCAGCTCGGCGGCGGGGCTAAACAATGAGCAGTTCTTC.

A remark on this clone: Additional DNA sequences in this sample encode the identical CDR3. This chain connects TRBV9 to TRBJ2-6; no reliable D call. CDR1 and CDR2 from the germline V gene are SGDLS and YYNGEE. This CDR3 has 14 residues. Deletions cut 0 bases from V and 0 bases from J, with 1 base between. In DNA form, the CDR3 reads TGTGCCAGCAGCGTAGGCTCTGGGGCCAACGTCCTGACTTTC. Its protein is CASSVGSGANVLTF.

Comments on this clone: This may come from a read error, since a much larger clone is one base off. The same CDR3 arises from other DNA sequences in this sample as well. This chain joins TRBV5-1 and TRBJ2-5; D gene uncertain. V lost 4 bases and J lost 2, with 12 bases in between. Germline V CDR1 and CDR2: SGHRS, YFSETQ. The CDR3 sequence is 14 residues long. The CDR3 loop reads CASSLALRQETQYF. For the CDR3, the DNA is TGCGCCAGCAGCCTGGCCCTACGGCAAGAGACCCAGTACTTC.